A single sample is the source of the 28 T cell receptor beta chains below, sequenced in a study of cytotoxic CD8 clonotypes in ibrutinib-treated CLL. Assay: immunoSEQ multiplex PCR; the TCRdb copy retains only in-frame clones and omits some. Of tens of thousands of clones in the sample, over 75% are singletons; the top ten hold approximately 3.1%. Sequenced here: PBMCs, sampled after 12 months of ibrutinib treatment. These receptors all come from a human donor with chronic lymphocytic leukemia.

J is TRBJ1-4 and V is TRBV25-1; 9 bases match TRBD1. CDR1 is MGHDK and CDR2 is SYGVNS in the germline V gene. The CDR3 runs 15 residues. The V and J ends lost 5 bases and 7 bases, in that order; junction bases with no gene match: 8. DNA of the CDR3: TGTGCCAGCAGTACTGGGACAGGGTGGTTTGAAAAACTGTTTTTT. Its translation is CASSTGTGWFEKLFF.

V usage is TRBV11-3 and J usage is TRBJ2-7, with a tentative D call TRBD1 (5 bases). Germline CDR1 and CDR2: SGHNT and YENEEA. The CDR3 runs 13 residues. V was trimmed by 3 bases and J by 3 bases, leaving 9 bases between them. Written as DNA, the CDR3 is TGTGCCAGCAGCTTGACAGTATACTACGAGCAGTACTTC. It is translated as CASSLTVYYEQYF.

The chain links TRBV7-2 to TRBJ1-3; D ambiguous. CDR3 size: 14 residues. V was pared by 3 bases and J by 0 bases, with 6 bases between. The germline V gene encodes CDR1 SGHTA and CDR2 FQGNSA. CDR3 amino acids: CASSFGSSGNTIYF. CDR3 nucleotide sequence: TGTGCCAGCAGCTTCGGGAGCTCTGGAAACACCATATATTTT.

V gene TRBV18 combines with J gene TRBJ1-1, with 7 bases fitting TRBD1. With V trimmed by 4 bases and J by 6 bases, 14 bases remained unmatched. The V gene's germline CDR1 is KGHSH and CDR2 LQKENI. The CDR3 consists of 16 residues. The CDR3 loop reads CASSRTGSLGQAEAFF. The CDR3 DNA reads TGTGCCAGCTCACGAACCGGAAGTTTAGGACAGGCTGAAGCTTTCTTT.

This clone has only one observation. V gene TRBV6-1 combines with J gene TRBJ2-6; no firm D call. CDR3 length: 15 amino acids. Trimming pared 5 bases from V and 3 bases from J, leaving 11 bases between. Germline lookup yields CDR1 MNHNS and CDR2 SASEGT. The CDR3 sequence: CASSSNVYGANVLTF. DNA for the CDR3: TGTGCCAGCAGTTCAAACGTTTATGGGGCCAACGTCCTGACTTTC.

This chain uses TRBV30 with TRBJ1-2, with 9 bases identical to TRBD1. The CDR3 has 14 residues. The ends lost 3 bases at V and 3 bases at J; junction bases unmatched: 5. CDR1 is GTSNPN, CDR2 SVGIG, per germline (reference sequence). The CDR3 reads CAWRQGQGDYGYTF. In DNA, the CDR3 is TGTGCCTGGAGACAGGGACAGGGTGACTATGGCTACACCTTC.

This chain connects TRBV10-2 to TRBJ2-3, with TRBD1 matching 8 bases. This CDR3 comprises 16 residues. The junction had 9 bases not matched to a gene; V was cut back by 4 bases and J by 3 bases. Germline-derived CDR1 and CDR2 are WSHSY and SAAADI. The CDR3 loop reads CASSGAGGLQTDTQYF. DNA for the CDR3: TGCGCCAGCAGTGGAGCAGGGGGCCTCCAGACAGATACGCAGTATTTT.

The V call is TRBV15, the J call TRBJ2-1; TRBD2 aligns across 11 bases. The germline gives CDR1 LNHNV, CDR2 YYDKDF (reference sequence). The V segment lost 4 bases and the J segment 8 bases; nucleotides outside the gene matches: 10. The CDR3 totals 16 residues. This CDR3 is CATSKISGRAGDEQFF. CDR3 nucleotide sequence: TGTGCCACCAGCAAAATTAGCGGGAGGGCCGGGGATGAGCAGTTCTTC.

V usage is TRBV5-5 and J usage is TRBJ2-7; a weak D match, TRBD1 (6 bases). Germline-derived CDR1 and CDR2 are SGHKS and YYEKEE (reference sequence). The length of the CDR3 is 16 residues. Trimming left V 4 bases short and J 0 bases short, with 17 bases between. The CDR3 is CASSPQGPGGSYEQYF. The CDR3 nucleotides are TGTGCCAGCAGCCCACAGGGCCCTGGGGGCTCCTACGAGCAGTACTTC.

The chain joins TRBV10-3 to TRBJ2-7; a weak D match, TRBD1 (6 bases). The CDR3 is 14 amino acids. Germline lookup yields CDR1 ENHRY and CDR2 SYGVKD. The V gene lost 3 bases and the J gene lost 2 bases, with 11 bases spanning the gap. CDR3 loop: CAISETGQTYEQYF. In DNA form, the CDR3 reads TGTGCCATCAGTGAAACAGGACAGACCTACGAGCAGTACTTC.

The gene calls are TRBV5-1 and TRBJ2-4; D possibly corresponds to TRBD2 (5 bases). CDR3 length equals 13 residues. The ends were cut back, 4 bases at V and 6 bases at J, with 11 bases in the middle. Germline V gene data show CDR1 as SGHRS and CDR2 as YFSETQ. The CDR3 spells CASSPTGVNIQYF. In nucleotides, the CDR3 is TGCGCCAGCAGCCCCACCGGGGTAAACATTCAGTACTTC.

This clone was seen only once. The J gene is TRBJ1-5, the V gene TRBV6-1; D remains ambiguous. V was trimmed by 2 bases and J by 3 bases, leaving 8 bases between them. The CDR3 consists of 14 residues. The germline CDR1 and CDR2 sequences are MNHNS and SASEGT. The CDR3 reads CASSENEANQPQHF. As DNA, the CDR3 is TGTGCCAGCAGTGAAAATGAGGCCAATCAGCCCCAGCATTTT.

This clone was counted between two and nine times. The rearrangement joins TRBV27 to TRBJ1-5, with D possibly TRBD1 on 6 matching bases. The V and J ends lost 7 bases and 1 base respectively, with 20 bases between them. The CDR3 contains 17 residues. CDR1 and CDR2 (germline): MNHEY, SMNVEV (reference sequence). CDR3 nucleotide sequence: TGTGCCAGCACCGAGACCGGGACAACCAGGAGCAATCAGCCCCAGCATTTT. Translation gives CASTETGTTRSNQPQHF.

This sequence joins TRBV19 and TRBJ1-1; D not certain. Per the germline V gene, CDR1 is LNHDA and CDR2 is SQIVND (reference sequence). This CDR3 has 17 residues. The ends were cut back, 5 bases at V and 0 bases at J, with 19 bases in the middle. The CDR3 DNA follows: TGTGCCAGTAGTCTTCGAGTACAGATACGCATGAACACTGAAGCTTTCTTT. Its translation: CASSLRVQIRMNTEAFF.

This chain uses TRBV7-2 with TRBJ1-2, with 9 bases fitting TRBD1. Unmatched junction bases numbered 4, after V lost 0 bases and J lost 8 bases. Per germline, CDR1 SGHTA and CDR2 FQGNSA. The CDR3 sequence is 14 residues long. CDR3 loop: CASSLAGQGTGYTF. CDR3 DNA: TGTGCCAGCAGCTTAGCGGGACAGGGAACGGGCTACACCTTC.

The chain combines TRBV19 with TRBJ1-5; maybe TRBD1 (6 bases). Per the germline V gene, CDR1 is LNHDA and CDR2 is SQIVND (reference sequence). There are 16 residues in the CDR3. The V end was cut by 11 bases, the J end by 2 bases, with 22 bases between. The CDR3 coding sequence is TGTGCCTCCAGGCCACAGGGAGGTTGGGGCAATCAGCCCCAGCATTTT. Its protein is CASRPQGGWGNQPQHF.

DNA of the CDR3: TGCGCCAGCAGTCAACGAACGACCCGGGGGGGCGAACTGAACACTGAAGCTTTCTTT. It yields the protein CASSQRTTRGGELNTEAFF. The rearrangement uses TRBV23-1 and TRBJ1-1; D is possibly TRBD1 (6 bases). TRBV23-1 is an ORF; its function is uncertain. The V and J ends lost 2 bases and 0 bases respectively, with 22 bases between them. The length of the CDR3 is 19 residues.

V is TRBV4-1 and J is TRBJ2-1; 11 nucleotides line up with TRBD2. The V gene's germline CDR1 is MGHRA and CDR2 YSYEKL. V trimming: 8 bases; J trimming: 12 bases; junction bases outside the gene matches: 15. CDR3 length: 15 amino acids. CDR3 DNA: TGCGCCAGCGGTAGCGGGAGGGGAGACTGGGTAGGGCAGTTCTTC. This translates into CASGSGRGDWVGQFF.

The chain joins TRBV19 to TRBJ2-7; possibly TRBD1 for D (6 bases). Trimming took off 4 bases at V and 3 bases at J, with 16 bases between the two ends. Germline CDR1 and CDR2: LNHDA and SQIVND (reference sequence). The CDR3 consists of 15 residues. CDR3 sequence (DNA): TGTGCCAGTAGTACGCCGGACAGTCGACGCTACGAGCAGTACTTC. It translates to CASSTPDSRRYEQYF.

V gene TRBV6-6 combines with J gene TRBJ2-3, with D perhaps TRBD1 (6 bases). CDR3 length: 14 residues. V was clipped by 2 bases and J by 3 bases, with 9 bases between them. Germline V CDR1 and CDR2: MNHNY, SVGAGI (reference sequence). CDR3 in amino acids: CASSYGGRTDTQYF. For the CDR3, the DNA is TGTGCCAGCAGTTACGGGGGCCGTACAGATACGCAGTATTTT.

This chain uses TRBV6-1 with TRBJ1-5; D not certain. The CDR3 consists of 14 residues. Germline V CDR1 and CDR2: MNHNS, SASEGT. V was pared by 2 bases and J by 7 bases, with 12 bases between. As DNA, the CDR3 is TGTGCCAGCAGTGAATGGGGTCGGAGCCAGCCCCAGCATTTT. This translates into CASSEWGRSQPQHF.

This clone occurred once. The chain uses TRBV7-3 and TRBJ2-2; D uncertain. CDR3 length: 14 amino acids. Trimming took 7 bases from V and 0 from J, leaving 9 bases between them. Germline V gives CDR1 SGHTA, CDR2 FQGTGA. CDR3 in amino acids: CASNLTPNTGELFF. DNA of the CDR3: TGTGCCAGCAACCTCACACCGAACACCGGGGAGCTGTTTTTT.

The V call is TRBV28, the J call TRBJ1-3; D call uncertain. Between the trimmed V and J ends, which lost 7 bases and 5 bases, there was a span of 12 bases. The CDR3 consists of 13 residues. Germline V gene lookup returns CDR1 MDHEN and CDR2 SYDVKM. CDR3 amino acids: CASIHTNRNTIYF. For the CDR3, the DNA is TGTGCCAGCATCCACACTAACCGAAACACCATATATTTT.

This chain connects TRBV11-3 to TRBJ2-2; a weak D match, TRBD1 (6 bases). There are 15 residues in the CDR3. V gave up 8 bases and J gave up 4 bases, with 17 bases separating them. In germline, CDR1 is SGHNT, CDR2 YENEEA. CDR3 sequence: CASQPQGWVTGELFF. The CDR3 DNA sequence: TGTGCCAGCCAACCGCAGGGGTGGGTCACCGGGGAGCTGTTTTTT.

This clone was recorded a few times. This chain connects TRBV20-1 to TRBJ1-2; D gene ambiguous. The CDR3 spans 10 residues. Germline CDR1 is DFQATT and CDR2 is SNEGSKA (reference sequence). V gave up 5 bases and J gave up 10 bases, with 11 bases separating them. This CDR3 is CSAPSSNYTF. The CDR3 DNA follows: TGCAGTGCTCCAAGCAGTAACTACACCTTC.

The gene calls are TRBV7-8 and TRBJ2-7, with D unresolved. The germline V and J ends were trimmed by 6 bases and 3 bases, with 15 bases remaining between them. Germline V gene data show CDR1 as SGHVS and CDR2 as FQNEAQ. The CDR3 covers 14 residues. The CDR3 is CASSESFSHYEQYF. Here the CDR3 DNA reads TGTGCCAGCAGTGAAAGTTTCTCCCACTACGAGCAGTACTTC.

Only a few counts were recorded for this clone. The V gene is TRBV6-7, the J gene TRBJ2-7, with a tentative D call TRBD1 (6 bases). TRBV6-7 falls under the ORF class, with uncertain function. The germline V and J ends were trimmed by 8 bases and 4 bases, with 18 bases remaining between them. CDR3 size: 14 residues. This CDR3 reads CASSPMRGKYEQYF. CDR3 sequence (DNA): TGTGCCAGCTCACCCATGAGGGGGAAGTACGAGCAGTACTTC.

V is TRBV28 and J is TRBJ1-1, with D unclear. V shed 2 bases and J shed 9 bases, with 10 bases lying between them. Germline loops: CDR1 MDHEN, CDR2 SYDVKM. The CDR3 extends over 12 amino acids. CDR3 bases: TGTGCCAGCAGTTTAAAAGGGCTCCAAGCTTTCTTT. It translates to CASSLKGLQAFF.